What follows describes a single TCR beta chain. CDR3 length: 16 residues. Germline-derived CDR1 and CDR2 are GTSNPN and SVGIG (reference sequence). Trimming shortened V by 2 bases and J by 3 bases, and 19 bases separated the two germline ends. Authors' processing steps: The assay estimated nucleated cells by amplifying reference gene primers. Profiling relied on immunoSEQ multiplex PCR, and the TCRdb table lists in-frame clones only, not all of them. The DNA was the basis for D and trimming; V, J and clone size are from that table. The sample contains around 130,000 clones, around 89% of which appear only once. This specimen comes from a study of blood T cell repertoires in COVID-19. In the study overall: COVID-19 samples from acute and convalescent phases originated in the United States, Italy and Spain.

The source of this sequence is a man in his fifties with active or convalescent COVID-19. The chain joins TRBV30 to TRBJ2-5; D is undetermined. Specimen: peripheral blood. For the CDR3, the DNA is TGTGCCTGGAGTACCGCCGGTCTGTCGCCAAAAGAGACCCAGTACTTC. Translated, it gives CAWSTAGLSPKETQYF.